The clone carrying this T cell receptor beta chain is labeled as medium-sized (0.01 to 0.1%). As yet, its antigen is unknown. The sample is drawn from a study of vaccination and CD4 T cells after COVID-19. The sample's treatment: approximately 9-day PBMC culture with coronavirus spike peptide pools or control peptides (ViraFEST assay). Prior to the COVID-19 pandemic (2011-2018), the unexposed donor's CD4+ T cells were collected. ViraFEST enlarged antigen-specific T cell populations with peptide pools and afterwards sequenced TCRs. Each well held more than 1.5 million PBMCs in IL-2 (about 10 IU/ml) medium with approximately 9.2 ug/ml peptide pools. Negative selection enriched CD4+ T cells from cultures at roughly 10 days. Between the trimmed V and J ends, which lost 0 bases and 7 bases, there was a span of 9 bases. CDR3 size: 13 residues. Germline CDR1 is LNHNV and CDR2 is YYDKDF (reference sequence).

Sequencing of the DNA from cultured CD4+ T cells was carried out with the Oncomine TCR Beta short-read assay. After culture, CD4+ T cells served as the source for genomic DNA extraction. TCRdb itself ran the PCR reads through MiXCR, one entry per CDR3 protein. The sample contains roughly 9,100 distinct CDR3 sequences, 30% to 35% of which appear only once. The TCR was taken from a human donor in good health. The sample consisted of CD4+ T cells from blood, cultured in vitro. V and J are TRBV15 and TRBJ1-2; D uncertain. The DNA for the CDR3 is TGTGCCACCAGCAGAGAAAGGGATGGTGGCTACACCTTC. Amino acid sequence: CATSRERDGGYTF. The variable domain in full, with the rest retrieved from reference TRBV15 and TRBJ1-2, is DAMVIQNPRYQVTQFGKPVTLSCSQTLNHNVMYWYQQKSSQAPKLLFHYYDKDFNNEADTPDNFQSRRPNTSFCFLDIRSPGLGDTAMYLCATSRERDGGYTFGSGTRLTVV.